The 30 T cell receptor beta chains in this list originate from one sample, sequenced in a study of blood T cell repertoires in COVID-19. Libraries were prepared by immunoSEQ multiplex PCR; TCRdb keeps only in-frame clonotypes and omits some of them. The data show about 110,000 clones, roughly 90% seen once. The specimen was peripheral blood. These receptors all stem from a man in his forties with active or convalescent COVID-19.

The chain links TRBV25-1 to TRBJ1-3; no firm D call. The CDR3 runs to 15 residues. Trimming removed 3 bases from V and 3 bases from J, with 12 bases in between. Germline CDR1 reads MGHDK; CDR2 reads SYGVNS. The CDR3 DNA reads as TGTGCCAGCAGTGATACTAGGACGGGTGGAAACACCATATATTTT. As protein: CASSDTRTGGNTIYF.

This clone was seen a single time. The rearrangement joins TRBV7-9 to TRBJ2-7; 9 bases are shared with TRBD2. This CDR3 region has 15 residues. Germline V gene sequence: CDR1 SEHNR, CDR2 FQNEAQ (reference sequence). Trimming at V came to 8 bases and at J to 4 bases, leaving 12 bases not matched to a gene. In DNA, the CDR3 is TGTGCCAGCTCCACCCGGGTAGCGGGAGCTTACGAGCAGTACTTC. Protein: CASSTRVAGAYEQYF.

This clone was counted a single time. The chain employs TRBV9 and TRBJ2-1, with 12 bases identical to TRBD1. The V segment lost 1 base and the J segment 8 bases; nucleotides outside the gene matches: 7. The CDR3 has 16 residues. Looked up from germline, CDR1 is SGDLS and CDR2 is YYNGEE. Written as DNA, the CDR3 is TGTGCCAGCAGCGTAACCGGGACAGGGGGCTTAGATGAGCAGTTCTTC. Its protein product is CASSVTGTGGLDEQFF.

This CDR3 reads CASSLPPSRSNTGELFF. The CDR3 coding sequence is TGTGCCAGCAGTCTACCACCTAGCAGATCGAACACCGGGGAGCTGTTTTTT. The chain carries TRBV28 and TRBJ2-2; D possibly corresponds to TRBD2 (5 bases). Between the trimmed V and J ends, which lost 5 bases and 0 bases, there was a span of 16 bases. Germline V gene sequence: CDR1 MDHEN, CDR2 SYDVKM. The CDR3 is made up of 17 amino acids.

The chain is built from TRBV10-3 and TRBJ1-1; D perhaps matches TRBD1 (5 bases). V lost 6 bases and J lost 0, with 11 bases in between. Germline V CDR1 and CDR2: ENHRY, SYGVKD. The CDR3 sequence is 14 residues long. The DNA for the CDR3 is TGTGCCATCAGCCCGACAGCTTTGAACACTGAAGCTTTCTTT. It encodes CAISPTALNTEAFF.

In this sample, this clone turned up once. The V gene is TRBV5-5, the J gene TRBJ2-7, with TRBD1 identical over 10 bases. The V gene end was trimmed by 6 bases and the J gene end by 5 bases; junction bases not matched to a gene: 14. The CDR3 runs 16 residues. Per germline, CDR1 SGHKS and CDR2 YYEKEE (reference sequence). The CDR3 DNA is TGTGCCAGCACCTCCCCCCTGGGACAGGGGAGCCACGAGCAGTACTTC. Protein product: CASTSPLGQGSHEQYF.

In its sample, this clone was seen once. This chain uses TRBV28 with TRBJ1-2; 9 bases agree with TRBD1. In germline, CDR1 is MDHEN, CDR2 SYDVKM. The CDR3 is made up of 16 amino acids. V was clipped by 7 bases and J by 6 bases; unmatched bases: 15. In DNA, the CDR3 is TGTGCCAGCATCGTTTCCCCGGGACAGGGTGACGATGGCTACACCTTC. It is translated as CASIVSPGQGDDGYTF.

The gene calls are TRBV4-1 and TRBJ1-4, with TRBD1 identical over 9 bases. The CDR3 contains 14 residues. Unmatched junction bases numbered 3, after V lost 2 bases and J lost 8 bases. Per germline, CDR1 MGHRA and CDR2 YSYEKL. The CDR3 loop is CASSQPGQGEKLFF. The CDR3 DNA reads as TGCGCCAGCAGCCAACCGGGACAGGGAGAAAAACTGTTTTTT.

V gene TRBV3-1 (or the pseudogene TRBV3-2) combines with J gene TRBJ2-2; D might be TRBD2 (5 bases). CDR3 length: 15 residues. Germline V CDR1 and CDR2: LGHDT, YNNKEL (reference sequence). The V gene lost 2 bases and the J gene lost 6 bases, with 13 bases spanning the gap. The CDR3 region is CASSQSRELAGELFF. CDR3 coding DNA: TGTGCCAGCAGCCAAAGCCGGGAATTGGCCGGGGAGCTGTTTTTT.

The rearrangement uses TRBV7-8 and TRBJ1-1; D is ambiguous. V was shortened by 5 bases and J by 7 bases, with 14 bases between the two germline ends. From germline, CDR1 is SGHVS and CDR2 FQNEAQ. This CDR3 contains 13 residues. As DNA, the CDR3 is TGTGCCAGCAGCCGGCTGGGAGTCCTTGAAGCTTTCTTT. This sequence encodes CASSRLGVLEAFF.

This chain joins TRBV3-1 (or the pseudogene TRBV3-2) and TRBJ1-2; the match to TRBD1 covers 9 bases. This CDR3 contains 17 residues. J was trimmed by 2 bases and V by 4 bases; bases with no gene match: 11. Germline V CDR1 and CDR2: LGHDT, YNNKEL (reference sequence). The CDR3 region has the DNA TGTGCCAGCAGCCCGACAGGGGGAAGCAGTTCCAACTATGGCTACACCTTC. It encodes CASSPTGGSSSNYGYTF.

Only one count was recorded for this clone. The chain uses TRBV6-4 and TRBJ2-3; 7 bases are shared with TRBD1. Germline trimming cut 6 bases from V and 0 bases from J; bases unmatched to any gene: 3. Looked up from germline, CDR1 is MRHNA and CDR2 is SNTAGT. The CDR3 length is 14 residues. CDR3 protein: CASRGTASTDTQYF. CDR3 DNA: TGTGCCAGCAGGGGGACAGCTAGCACAGATACGCAGTATTTT.

The chain recombines TRBV19 with TRBJ1-2; 8 nucleotides match TRBD1. From germline, CDR1 is LNHDA and CDR2 SQIVND (reference sequence). The CDR3 loop spans 14 amino acids. Trimming at V came to 10 bases and at J to 8 bases, leaving 15 bases not matched to a gene. CDR3 bases: TGTGCCACCTCAAATCCAGGGGGCGGAGGAGGCTACACCTTC. Its protein product is CATSNPGGGGGYTF. The variable domain in full, completed from reference TRBV19 and TRBJ1-2, reads DGGITQSPKYLFRKEGQNVTLSCEQNLNHDAMYWYRQDPGQGLRLIYYSQIVNDFQKGDIAEGYSVSREKKESFPLTVTSAQKNPTAFYLCATSNPGGGGGYTFGSGTRLTVV.

V is TRBV4-3 and J is TRBJ2-3; 8 bases align to TRBD2. The germline CDR1 and CDR2 sequences are LGHNA and YSLEER. J gave up 2 bases and V 2 bases, and 6 bases lay outside the gene matches. This CDR3 has 16 residues. In DNA, the CDR3 is TGCGCCAGCAGCCAAAGAGCGGGAGTCCCCACAGATACGCAGTATTTT. Residues: CASSQRAGVPTDTQYF.

V is TRBV23-1 and J is TRBJ2-3; tentatively, D is TRBD1 (5 bases). TRBV23-1 carries the ORF label, with uncertain function. The CDR3 extends over 14 amino acids. V lost 0 bases, J lost 1 base, and 5 bases lay in between. CDR3 in DNA: TGCGCCAGCAGTCAATCCAGGGGCACAGATACGCAGTATTTT. Protein product: CASSQSRGTDTQYF.

This chain links TRBV6-5 with TRBJ1-3; D unresolved. This CDR3 spans 15 amino acids. Trimming shortened V by 0 bases and J by 1 base, and 7 bases separated the two germline ends. Germline assignment: CDR1 MNHEY and CDR2 SVGAGI. The DNA of the CDR3 is TGTGCCAGCAGTTACTCGAGGGAATCTGGAAACACCATATATTTT. It translates to CASSYSRESGNTIYF.

This clone has only a few counts. The V call is TRBV13, the J call TRBJ2-1; the match to TRBD2 covers 7 bases. The CDR3 is made up of 14 amino acids. Germline loops: CDR1 PRHDT, CDR2 FYEKMQ (reference sequence). The ends lost 5 bases at V and 6 bases at J; junction bases unmatched: 7. The CDR3 loop is CASSTRLAGNEQFF. DNA for the CDR3: TGTGCCAGCAGCACAAGACTAGCCGGCAATGAGCAGTTCTTC. Full variable domain (rest looked up from reference TRBV13 and TRBJ2-1): AAGVIQSPRHLIKEKRETATLKCYPIPRHDTVYWYQQGPGQDPQFLISFYEKMQSDKGSIPDRFSAQQFSDYHSELNMSSLELGDSALYFCASSTRLAGNEQFFGPGTRLTVL.

CDR3 sequence (DNA): TGTGCCAGCAGTTTAGACAGGATGGCGCATTCACCCCTCCACTTT. Translating gives CASSLDRMAHSPLHF. The chain is built from TRBV27 and TRBJ1-6; possibly TRBD1 for D (6 bases). V lost 2 bases to trimming and J lost 8 bases, with 13 bases between them. Germline V gene sequence: CDR1 MNHEY, CDR2 SMNVEV (reference sequence). The CDR3 is 15 residues long.

The V and J genes are TRBV24-1 and TRBJ2-3, with 9 bases matching TRBD1. Germline CDR1 KGHDR, CDR2 SFDVKD. CDR3 size: 16 residues. With 3 bases clipped from V and 0 bases from J, the junction kept 3 bases outside the gene matches. In nucleotides, the CDR3 is TGTGCCACCAGTGATCGGGACAGGGACAGCACAGATACGCAGTATTTT. As protein: CATSDRDRDSTDTQYF.

The gene calls are TRBV10-3 and TRBJ1-2, with 7 nucleotides matching TRBD1. The CDR3 runs 14 residues. Germline V gene lookup returns CDR1 ENHRY and CDR2 SYGVKD. The J segment lost 2 bases and the V segment lost 6 bases, leaving 6 bases of the junction unmatched. In DNA, the CDR3 is TGTGCCATCAGGGCACCGGGACAGAACTATGGCTACACCTTC. It specifies CAIRAPGQNYGYTF.

This clone has a single count. The chain uses TRBV4-1 and TRBJ2-7, with D perhaps TRBD1 (7 bases). Germline loops: CDR1 MGHRA, CDR2 YSYEKL. The CDR3 is 15 amino acids. V was cut by 4 bases and J by 3 bases, with 16 bases left in between. The CDR3 nucleotides are TGCGCCAGCAGCCCGAGGCCAGGGGGACTCTACGAGCAGTACTTC. This encodes CASSPRPGGLYEQYF.

This chain joins TRBV6-5 and TRBJ2-5; D is perhaps TRBD2 (6 bases). Per germline, CDR1 MNHEY and CDR2 SVGAGI. This CDR3 contains 15 residues. Trimming left V 0 bases short and J 5 bases short, with 13 bases between. CDR3 amino acids: CASSYSMARGETQYF. CDR3 nucleotides: TGTGCCAGCAGTTACTCGATGGCCCGGGGGGAGACCCAGTACTTC.

This sequence joins TRBV4-1 and TRBJ2-1; tentatively, D is TRBD2 (5 bases). The CDR3 loop spans 14 amino acids. Germline V gene data show CDR1 as MGHRA and CDR2 as YSYEKL. Trimming left V 3 bases short and J 5 bases short, with 11 bases between. CDR3 nucleotides: TGCGCCAGCAGCCAGGACTTACTCGACAATGAGCAGTTCTTC. The encoded protein is CASSQDLLDNEQFF.

This chain connects TRBV6-5 to TRBJ2-2; D is possibly TRBD2 (6 bases). Germline lookup yields CDR1 MNHEY and CDR2 SVGAGI. Trimming pared 7 bases from V and 4 bases from J, leaving 13 bases between. The CDR3 sequence is 14 residues long. Here the CDR3 DNA reads TGTGCCAGCATTTGGGGACTTATCACCGGGGAGCTGTTTTTT. This gives the protein CASIWGLITGELFF.

This clone has a handful of counts. The gene calls are TRBV28 and TRBJ1-4, with TRBD1 matching over 9 bases. The CDR3 has 14 amino acids. The J segment lost 10 bases and the V segment lost 4 bases, leaving 7 bases of the junction unmatched. Germline CDR1 reads MDHEN; CDR2 reads SYDVKM. In DNA, the CDR3 is TGTGCCAGCAGTTATCCGGGACAGGGCGGAAAACTGTTTTTT. This codes for CASSYPGQGGKLFF.

J is TRBJ2-3 and V is TRBV5-1; tentatively, D is TRBD2 (6 bases). CDR3 size: 15 residues. Trimming left V 0 bases short and J 1 base short, with 9 bases between. Germline V gene sequence: CDR1 SGHRS, CDR2 YFSETQ. CDR3 nucleotide sequence: TGCGCCAGCAGCTTGGCCGGACTACGCACAGATACGCAGTATTTT. This encodes CASSLAGLRTDTQYF.

The chain has TRBV5-1 and TRBJ2-1; 8 bases fit TRBD2. CDR1 SGHRS and CDR2 YFSETQ come from the germline V gene. The CDR3 is 15 residues long. The V gene end was trimmed by 0 bases and the J gene end by 6 bases; junction bases not matched to a gene: 5. The CDR3 DNA reads TGCGCCAGCAGCTTGGCTGGCGGGAGGTTCAATGAGCAGTTCTTC. This sequence encodes CASSLAGGRFNEQFF.

The CDR3 region has the DNA TGTGCCAGCAGCTTATCGGGGAAACCCGACGAGCAGTACTTC. Amino acid sequence: CASSLSGKPDEQYF. The rearrangement joins TRBV7-9 to TRBJ2-7, with a tentative D call TRBD2 (5 bases). Trimming stripped 2 bases from V and 5 bases from J, with 13 bases between. From germline, CDR1 is SEHNR and CDR2 FQNEAQ (reference sequence). The CDR3 spans 14 residues.

With respect to this clone: Other DNA sequences in the sample encode the same CDR3. The rearrangement links TRBV7-3 to TRBJ2-3; D is uncertain. The CDR3 totals 15 residues. The ends were cut back, 0 bases at V and 0 bases at J, with 7 bases in the middle. The germline gives CDR1 SGHTA, CDR2 FQGTGA. In DNA form, the CDR3 reads TGTGCCAGCAGCTTAACGGGCACAAGCACAGATACGCAGTATTTT. Its protein product is CASSLTGTSTDTQYF.

The CDR3 coding sequence is TGTGCCAGCAGTTACGGTCGGGGGGCCGGGGTCGAGCAGTACTTC. It translates to CASSYGRGAGVEQYF. V and J are TRBV6-5 and TRBJ2-7; TRBD2 might be the D (7 bases). Germline V gene data show CDR1 as MNHEY and CDR2 as SVGAGI. Trimming shortened V by 2 bases and J by 6 bases, and 17 bases separated the two germline ends. This CDR3 is built from 15 residues.